This TCR beta chain was sequenced during a study of T cells after yellow fever vaccination. About the research overall: Low-cell-number fractions were prepared with SMART-Seq v4 Ultra Low Input.

A process of 5'RACE template switching, which added a universal primer site and UMIs, was used to make TCR cDNA. A single record per CDR3 protein comes from TCRdb applying MiXCR to the 5' RACE reads. The table has hundreds of thousands of distinct CDR3 sequences, 17% seen once. The CDR3 covers 15 residues. The germline V gene has CDR1 SGHTA and CDR2 FQGTGA. With 5 bases removed from V and 8 bases from J, the gap between germline ends came to 21 bases. Points from the study as a whole: Weaker, the secondary response had a peak occurring faster, on day 5 versus 15.

Remarks on this clonotype: Its cognate antigen is unknown.

The chain is built from TRBV7-3 and TRBJ1-2; possibly TRBD1 for D (6 bases). The sample in question was PBMCs, obtained about 5 days after the first yellow fever vaccination. The origin of this receptor is a young man who received the YFV17D yellow fever vaccine. The CDR3 sequence is CASSPGGVRGGGYTF. DNA for the CDR3: TGTGCCAGCAGCCCGGGGGGCGTCAGGGGCGGCGGCTACACCTTC. The complete variable domain, with remaining parts taken from reference TRBV7-3 and TRBJ1-2, reads GAGVSQTPSNKVTEKGKYVELRCDPISGHTALYWYRQSLGQGPEFLIYFQGTGAADDSGLPNDRFFAVRPEGSVSTLKIQRTERGDSAVYLCASSPGGVRGGGYTFGSGTRLTVV.